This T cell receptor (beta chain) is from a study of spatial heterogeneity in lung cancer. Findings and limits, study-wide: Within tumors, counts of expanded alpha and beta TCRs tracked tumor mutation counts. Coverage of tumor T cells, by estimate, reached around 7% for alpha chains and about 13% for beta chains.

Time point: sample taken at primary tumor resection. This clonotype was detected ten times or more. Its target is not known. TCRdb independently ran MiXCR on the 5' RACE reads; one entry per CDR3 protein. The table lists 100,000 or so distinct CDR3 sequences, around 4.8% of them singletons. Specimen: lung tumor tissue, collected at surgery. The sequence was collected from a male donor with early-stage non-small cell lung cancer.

CDR3 nucleotide sequence: TGTGCCAGCAGAAGGACAGTCTCAACCTATGGCTACACCTTC. It specifies CASRRTVSTYGYTF. The rearrangement joins TRBV6-6 to TRBJ1-2; D perhaps matches TRBD1 (6 bases). Germline assignment: CDR1 MNHNY and CDR2 SVGAGI (reference sequence). The CDR3 runs 14 residues. The ends were cut back, 6 bases at V and 4 bases at J, with 15 bases in the middle.